The 20 T cell receptor beta chains reported below all come from one sample, sequenced in a study of OX40 agonist ivuxolimab in advanced cancers. Here immunoSEQ multiplex PCR was the method, and the copy in TCRdb shows in-frame clones only, minus some. Among approximately 15,000 clones listed, just under 85% were seen once. The material was CD4+ or CD8+ T cells sorted from blood, obtained in a trial of the OX40 agonist ivuxolimab. Source of these receptors: an adult with an advanced solid tumor such as melanoma, head and neck, liver or kidney cancer.

This clone has only a few counts. The J gene is TRBJ2-7, the V gene TRBV7-8; D is tentatively TRBD1 or TRBD2 (5 bases each). This CDR3 comprises 14 residues. Germline lookup yields CDR1 SGHVS and CDR2 FQNEAQ. Trimming pared 5 bases from V and 4 bases from J, leaving 15 bases between. The CDR3 region is CASSNRDQHYEQYF. CDR3 bases: TGTGCCAGCAGCAACCGGGACCAACATTACGAGCAGTACTTC.

The chain recombines TRBV5-6 with TRBJ1-3; D uncertain. V shed 5 bases and J shed 0 bases, with 15 bases lying between them. The CDR3 sequence is 16 residues long. Germline-derived CDR1 and CDR2 are SGHDT and YYEEEE. CDR3 nucleotide sequence: TGTGCCAGCAGTTTGTTGACACAAAACTCTGGAAACACCATATATTTT. Its translation: CASSLLTQNSGNTIYF.

CDR3 DNA: TGTGCCAGCAGCCTCGAGCCGGGACTAGCGGGGGACGGATGGAATGAGCAGTTCTTC. As protein: CASSLEPGLAGDGWNEQFF. The chain uses TRBV7-3 and TRBJ2-1, with 14 positions matching TRBD2. V lost 5 bases and J lost 7; bases outside the gene matches: 16. From germline, CDR1 is SGHTA and CDR2 FQGTGA. The CDR3 is 19 residues long.

The gene calls are TRBV11-2 and TRBJ2-1, with 12 bases that match TRBD1. Per germline, CDR1 SGHAT and CDR2 FQNNGV. V lost 5 bases and J lost 8; bases outside the gene matches: 16. This CDR3 comprises 18 residues. The CDR3 nucleotides read TGTGCCAGCAGCATGCCGGGGACAGGGGGCCCGAGGTTCGATGAGCAGTTCTTC. Encoded protein: CASSMPGTGGPRFDEQFF.

J is TRBJ1-2 and V is TRBV13, with D possibly TRBD1 on 5 matching bases. The V end lost 0 bases, the J end lost 2 bases, and 13 bases lay between the germline ends. The CDR3 covers 16 residues. CDR1 is PRHDT, CDR2 FYEKMQ, per germline (reference sequence). The CDR3 DNA reads as TGTGCCAGCAGCTTAGGCCGGGCCCGGGGGAACTATGGCTACACCTTC. Translating gives CASSLGRARGNYGYTF.

This chain joins TRBV5-1 and TRBJ1-2; 8 bases agree with TRBD1. Germline V gives CDR1 SGHRS, CDR2 YFSETQ. This CDR3 comprises 14 residues. V dropped 0 bases and J dropped 7; count of bases not matched to a gene: 5. This CDR3 reads CASSLGQGIGGYTF. The DNA for the CDR3 is TGCGCCAGCAGCTTGGGACAGGGGATTGGTGGCTACACCTTC.

This rearrangement joins TRBV13 to TRBJ2-3, with D maybe TRBD1 (6 bases). The CDR3 has 15 residues. Trimming took off 7 bases at V and 6 bases at J, with 20 bases between the two ends. CDR1 is PRHDT and CDR2 is FYEKMQ in the germline V gene (reference sequence). The chain's CDR3 is CASKPPDRARDTQYF. The CDR3 bases are TGTGCCAGCAAGCCTCCGGACAGAGCGAGGGATACGCAGTATTTT.

V and J are TRBV7-3 and TRBJ2-5, with 8 nucleotides matching TRBD2. The germline V gene encodes CDR1 SGHTA and CDR2 FQGTGA. The CDR3 has 18 amino acids. The junction had 17 bases not matched to a gene; V was cut back by 5 bases and J by 3 bases. The chain's CDR3 is CASSPRGGTSGTEETQYF. CDR3 DNA sequence: TGTGCCAGCAGCCCAAGGGGAGGAACTAGCGGAACCGAAGAGACCCAGTACTTC.

The gene calls are TRBV4-1 and TRBJ2-5; 9 nucleotides agree with TRBD2. Germline CDR1 is MGHRA and CDR2 is YSYEKL. The CDR3 is 15 residues long. After removal of 2 bases from V and 5 bases from J, the junction contained 6 bases not matched to a gene. CDR3: CASSQNSGGGETQYF. The CDR3 nucleotides read TGCGCCAGCAGCCAAAATAGCGGGGGTGGGGAGACCCAGTACTTC.

The chain joins TRBV7-9 to TRBJ2-1; TRBD1 agrees at 12 bases. The germline V gene has CDR1 SEHNR and CDR2 FQNEAQ (reference sequence). This CDR3 spans 15 amino acids. V dropped 5 bases and J dropped 5; count of bases not matched to a gene: 4. CDR3 DNA sequence: TGTGCCAGCAGCCAGGGACAGGGGGCGAACAATGAGCAGTTCTTC. It encodes CASSQGQGANNEQFF. Full variable domain (rest looked up from reference TRBV7-9 and TRBJ2-1): DTGVSQNPRHKITKRGQNVTFRCDPISEHNRLYWYRQTLGQGPEFLTYFQNEAQLEKSRLLSDRFSAERPKGSFSTLEIQRTEQGDSAMYLCASSQGQGANNEQFFGPGTRLTVL.

V gene TRBV27 combines with J gene TRBJ2-7; D may be TRBD2 (5 bases). This CDR3 has 15 residues. The germline V and J ends were trimmed by 5 bases and 3 bases, with 17 bases remaining between them. The germline gives CDR1 MNHEY, CDR2 SMNVEV (reference sequence). The CDR3 DNA reads as TGTGCCAGCAGTCCGACTCCGCACAGCGGCTACGAGCAGTACTTC. It encodes CASSPTPHSGYEQYF.

This clone was recorded a few times. The J gene is TRBJ2-1, the V gene TRBV20-1, with D unresolved. V was cut by 2 bases and J by 3 bases, with 2 bases left in between. The CDR3 totals 11 residues. CDR1 is DFQATT, CDR2 SNEGSKA, per germline (reference sequence). The CDR3 DNA is TGCAGTGCTAGAAACTACAATGAGCAGTTCTTC. Amino acid sequence: CSARNYNEQFF.

This clone showed up just once. The rearrangement joins TRBV28 to TRBJ2-7; TRBD1 or TRBD2 may be the D gene (5 bases each). The CDR3 totals 14 residues. Germline V gene data show CDR1 as MDHEN and CDR2 as SYDVKM. V gave up 2 bases and J gave up 3 bases, with 11 bases separating them. In nucleotides, the CDR3 is TGTGCCAGCAGTTTAGGGGACGGAAACTACGAGCAGTACTTC. Its translation is CASSLGDGNYEQYF.

This chain uses TRBV25-1 with TRBJ2-2, with a weak D call TRBD2 (6 bases). V dropped 4 bases and J dropped 4 bases, with 10 bases sitting between them. Per the germline V gene, CDR1 is MGHDK and CDR2 is SYGVNS. The CDR3 length is 14 residues. The CDR3 sequence: CASSGRGSTGELFF. CDR3 coding DNA: TGTGCCAGCAGTGGCCGGGGGTCCACCGGGGAGCTGTTTTTT.

The J gene is TRBJ2-5, the V gene TRBV5-6, with TRBD1 identical over 9 bases. Germline V gene lookup returns CDR1 SGHDT and CDR2 YYEEEE. V trimming: 6 bases; J trimming: 2 bases; junction bases outside the gene matches: 5. The CDR3 runs 14 residues. CDR3 sequence reads: CASTVGTGQETQYF. The CDR3 coding sequence is TGTGCCAGCACCGTCGGGACAGGGCAAGAGACCCAGTACTTC. Full variable domain (missing parts from reference TRBV5-6 and TRBJ2-5): DAGVTQSPTHLIKTRGQQVTLRCSPKSGHDTVSWYQQALGQGPQFIFQYYEEEERQRGNFPDRFSGHQFPNYSSELNVNALLLGDSALYLCASTVGTGQETQYFGPGTRLLVL.

This chain uses TRBV6-5 with TRBJ2-2, with 8 bases fitting TRBD2. With 8 bases clipped from V and 4 bases from J, the junction kept 9 bases outside the gene matches. Looked up from germline, CDR1 is MNHEY and CDR2 is SVGAGI. The CDR3 is 15 amino acids. CDR3 DNA: TGTGCCAGCTTAAGTGAGGCGGGAGGCACCGGGGAGCTGTTTTTT. Amino acid sequence: CASLSEAGGTGELFF.

This clone was seen a handful of times. This same CDR3 is encoded by further DNA sequences in the sample. The rearrangement joins TRBV6-4 to TRBJ1-1, with unresolved D. Germline V gene lookup returns CDR1 MRHNA and CDR2 SNTAGT. With 2 bases removed from V and 1 base from J, the gap between germline ends came to 5 bases. This CDR3 region has 13 residues. The CDR3 DNA sequence: TGTGCCAGCAGTGACAGAGAGAACACTGAAGCTTTCTTT. Protein sequence: CASSDRENTEAFF.

The rearrangement uses TRBV11-3 and TRBJ2-7; D is possibly TRBD1 (6 bases). V dropped 1 base and J dropped 3 bases, with 13 bases sitting between them. Germline V gene sequence: CDR1 SGHNT, CDR2 YENEEA. The CDR3 loop spans 15 amino acids. CDR3 sequence reads: CASSLGPGAGYEQYF. The CDR3 bases are TGTGCCAGCAGCTTAGGGCCAGGGGCGGGCTACGAGCAGTACTTC.

The chain carries TRBV19 and TRBJ2-7, with D possibly being TRBD2 (6 bases). The CDR3 contains 14 residues. The ends were cut back, 4 bases at V and 3 bases at J, with 13 bases in the middle. Germline V gene data show CDR1 as LNHDA and CDR2 as SQIVND (reference sequence). CDR3 protein: CASSSRDSIYEQYF. In nucleotides, the CDR3 is TGTGCCAGTAGTAGCCGGGACTCCATCTACGAGCAGTACTTC.

A single count supports this clone. The chain recombines TRBV27 with TRBJ2-7; tentative D call: TRBD2 (5 bases). The CDR3 is made up of 16 amino acids. In germline, CDR1 is MNHEY, CDR2 SMNVEV (reference sequence). V was trimmed by 4 bases and J by 2 bases, leaving 18 bases between them. CDR3 nucleotides: TGTGCCAGCAGTTCATCGGGCGGGCTTCGAACCTACGAGCAGTACTTC. Protein: CASSSSGGLRTYEQYF.